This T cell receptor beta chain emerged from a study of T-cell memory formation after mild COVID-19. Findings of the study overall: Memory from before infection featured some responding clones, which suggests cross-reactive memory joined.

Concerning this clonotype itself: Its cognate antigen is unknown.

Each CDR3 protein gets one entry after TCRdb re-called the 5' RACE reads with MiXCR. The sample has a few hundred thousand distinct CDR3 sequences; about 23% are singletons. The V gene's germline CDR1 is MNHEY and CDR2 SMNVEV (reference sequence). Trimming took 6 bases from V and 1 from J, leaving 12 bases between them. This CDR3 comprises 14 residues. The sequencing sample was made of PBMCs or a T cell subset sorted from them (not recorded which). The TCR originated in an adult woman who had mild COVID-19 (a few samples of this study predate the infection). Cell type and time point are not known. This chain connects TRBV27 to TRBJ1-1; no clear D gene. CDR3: CASRDGERNTEAFF. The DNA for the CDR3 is TGTGCCAGCAGGGACGGGGAGAGGAACACTGAAGCTTTCTTT.